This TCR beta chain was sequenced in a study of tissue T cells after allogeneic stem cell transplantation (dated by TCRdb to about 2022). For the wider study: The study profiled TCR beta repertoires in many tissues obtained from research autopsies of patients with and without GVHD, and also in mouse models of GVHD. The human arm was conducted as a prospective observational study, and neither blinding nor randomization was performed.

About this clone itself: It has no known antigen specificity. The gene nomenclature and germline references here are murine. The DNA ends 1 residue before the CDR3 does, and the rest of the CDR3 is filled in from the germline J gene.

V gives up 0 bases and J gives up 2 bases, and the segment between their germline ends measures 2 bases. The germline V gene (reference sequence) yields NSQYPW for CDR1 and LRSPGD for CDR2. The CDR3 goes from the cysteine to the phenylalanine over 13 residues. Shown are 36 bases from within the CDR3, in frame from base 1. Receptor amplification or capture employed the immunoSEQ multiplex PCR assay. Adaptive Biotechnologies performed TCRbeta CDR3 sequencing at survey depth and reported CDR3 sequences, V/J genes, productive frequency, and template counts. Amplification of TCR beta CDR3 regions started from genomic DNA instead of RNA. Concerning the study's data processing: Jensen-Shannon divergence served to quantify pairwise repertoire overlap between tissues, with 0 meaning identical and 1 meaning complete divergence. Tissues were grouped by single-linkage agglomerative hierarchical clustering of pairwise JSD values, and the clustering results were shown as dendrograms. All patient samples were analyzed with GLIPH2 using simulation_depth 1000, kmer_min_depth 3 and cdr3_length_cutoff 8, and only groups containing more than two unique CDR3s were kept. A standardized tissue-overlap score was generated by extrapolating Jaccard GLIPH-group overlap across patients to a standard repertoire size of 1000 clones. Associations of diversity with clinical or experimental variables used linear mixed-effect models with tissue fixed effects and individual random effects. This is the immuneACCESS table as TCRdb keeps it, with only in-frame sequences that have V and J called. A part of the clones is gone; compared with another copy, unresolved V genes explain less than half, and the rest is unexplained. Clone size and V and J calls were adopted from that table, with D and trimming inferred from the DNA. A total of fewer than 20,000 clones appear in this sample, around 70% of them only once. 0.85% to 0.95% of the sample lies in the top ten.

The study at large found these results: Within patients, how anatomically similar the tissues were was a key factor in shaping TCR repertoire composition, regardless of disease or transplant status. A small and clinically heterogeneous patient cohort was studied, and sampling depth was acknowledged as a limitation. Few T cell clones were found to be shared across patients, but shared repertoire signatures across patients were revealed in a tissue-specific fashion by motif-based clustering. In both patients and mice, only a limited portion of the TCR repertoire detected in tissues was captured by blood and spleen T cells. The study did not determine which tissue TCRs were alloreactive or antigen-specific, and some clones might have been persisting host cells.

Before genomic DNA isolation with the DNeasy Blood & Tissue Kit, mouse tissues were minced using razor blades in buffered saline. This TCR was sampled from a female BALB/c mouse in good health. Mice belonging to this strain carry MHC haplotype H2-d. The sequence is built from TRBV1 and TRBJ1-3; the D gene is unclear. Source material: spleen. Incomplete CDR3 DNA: TGCACCTGCAGTGCAGAAACTGGAAATACGCTCTAT. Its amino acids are CTCSAETGNTLY. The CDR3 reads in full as CTCSAETGNTLYF. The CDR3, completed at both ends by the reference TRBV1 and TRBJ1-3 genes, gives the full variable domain VTLLEQNPRWRLVPRGQAVNLRCILKNSQYPWMSWYQQDLQKQLQWLFTLRSPGDKEVKSLPGADYLATRVTDTELRLQVANMSQGRTLYCTCSAETGNTLYFGEGSRLIVV.